The rows below give T cell receptor beta chains drawn from one sample of a study of cytomegalovirus exposure and HLA in healthy donors. Only in-frame clones appear in the TCRdb table, and some are missing; sequencing was by immunoSEQ multiplex PCR. Of 150,000 or so clones detected, just under 75% appear once; the ten largest clones hold 1.5% to 2%. The sample was PBMCs. These receptors originate from a woman under 30 in good health and CMV-seronegative. CDR3s include the opening cysteine and the closing phenylalanine or tryptophan. Fields, in order: V gene, J gene, clone size, D gene, CDR3 protein, CDR3 DNA. The D gene is left open where the match is weak. Rows may omit the clone size; those that give it use once, few, many or a size class.

TRBV5-1,TRBJ1-3,-,-,CASSDKPVSGNTIYF,TGCGCCAGCAGCGACAAACCAGTCTCTGGAAACACCATATATTTT
TRBV7-3,TRBJ2-1,-,-,CASSATPSRAYNEQFF,TGTGCCAGCAGCGCCACCCCCTCGCGAGCCTACAATGAGCAGTTCTTC
TRBV4-1,TRBJ1-2,-,-,CASSHGRVFGSYGYTF,TGCGCCAGCAGCCACGGTCGGGTGTTTGGGTCCTATGGCTACACCTTC
TRBV6-5,TRBJ1-4,-,TRBD1,CASSAQGANEKLFF,TGTGCCAGCAGCGCCCAGGGGGCTAATGAAAAACTGTTTTTT
TRBV29-1,TRBJ1-2,-,TRBD1,CSVEGGTGFGYTF,TGCAGCGTGGAAGGTGGGACAGGGTTTGGCTACACCTTC
TRBV10-3,TRBJ1-1,-,-,CAISAGDTEAFF,TGTGCCATCAGTGCGGGGGACACTGAAGCTTTCTTT
TRBV7-8,TRBJ1-4,-,-,CASSSRPGVAEKLFF,TGTGCCAGCAGCTCAAGGCCAGGGGTTGCTGAAAAACTGTTTTTT
TRBV2,TRBJ2-3,once,TRBD2,CASSRNGRDTDTQYF,TGTGCCAGCAGTAGGAACGGGAGGGACACAGATACGCAGTATTTT
TRBV6-5,TRBJ1-2,-,-,CASSYSNRVTYGYTF,TGTGCCAGCAGTTATTCGAACAGGGTGACCTATGGCTACACCTTC
TRBV5-5,TRBJ2-7,-,TRBD1,CASSLASGTERYEQYF,TGTGCCAGCAGCTTGGCTTCCGGGACAGAGAGGTACGAGCAGTACTTC
TRBV2,TRBJ1-5,-,TRBD1,CASSARDRPSRSNQPQHF,TGTGCCAGCAGTGCCCGGGACAGGCCCTCCCGTAGCAATCAGCCCCAGCATTTT
TRBV10-3,TRBJ2-6,once,TRBD1,CAISGTGVDVLTF,TGTGCCATCAGTGGGACAGGGGTGGACGTCCTGACTTTC
TRBV2,TRBJ1-4,few,TRBD1,CASSSTGVWEKLFF,TGTGCCAGCAGTTCGACAGGGGTATGGGAAAAACTGTTTTTT
TRBV28,TRBJ2-2,-,-,CASSPHRVGNTGELFF,TGTGCCAGCAGTCCCCACAGGGTGGGGAACACCGGGGAGCTGTTTTTT
TRBV7-9,TRBJ2-1,-,TRBD2,CASSGTSARNEQFF,TGTGCCAGCAGTGGGACTAGCGCACGGAATGAGCAGTTCTTC
TRBV28,TRBJ2-2,-,-,CASSPIGAGELFF,TGTGCCAGCAGTCCTATTGGAGCCGGGGAGCTGTTTTTT
TRBV5-1,TRBJ2-7,-,-,CASNTGYRQYF,TGCGCCAGCAACACAGGGTATCGGCAGTACTTC
TRBV5-1,TRBJ2-5,-,TRBD2,CASSSLGSGRVETQYF,TGCGCCAGCAGCTCCCTGGGTAGCGGGAGGGTCGAGACCCAGTACTTC
TRBV7-9,TRBJ2-5,-,TRBD2,CASRAGTSGGVRETQYF,TGTGCCAGCAGAGCAGGGACTAGCGGGGGGGTACGTGAGACCCAGTACTTC
TRBV29-1,TRBJ1-2,-,-,CSTARSDYGYTF,TGCAGCACTGCCCGCAGCGACTATGGCTACACCTTC
TRBV9,TRBJ1-6,-,TRBD1,CASSPRDRARNSPLHF,TGTGCCAGCAGCCCGCGGGACAGGGCGCGGAATTCACCCCTCCACTTT
TRBV5-6,TRBJ2-5,-,TRBD1,CASSLETGGPADFGETQYF,TGTGCCAGCAGCTTGGAGACAGGGGGACCCGCGGATTTCGGAGAGACCCAGTACTTC
TRBV6-5,TRBJ2-5,few,TRBD1,CASGGGQGAGETQYF,TGTGCCAGCGGGGGGGGACAGGGGGCTGGAGAGACCCAGTACTTC
TRBV6-1,TRBJ1-6,-,TRBD1,CASRTGYSPLHF,TGTGCCAGCCGGACAGGGTATTCACCCCTCCACTTT
TRBV19,TRBJ2-4,few,-,CASSIGGSQNIQYF,TGTGCCAGTAGTATAGGAGGGTCCCAAAACATTCAGTACTTC
TRBV6-5,TRBJ1-2,-,TRBD1,CASRQTGGYGYTF,TGTGCCAGCAGACAGACAGGGGGCTATGGCTACACCTTC
TRBV18,TRBJ1-4,-,TRBD1,CASSLRDSEKLFF,TGTGCCAGCTCACTTCGGGACAGTGAAAAACTGTTTTTT
TRBV10-3,TRBJ1-3,-,-,CAISEQGTLSGNTIYF,TGTGCCATCAGTGAGCAGGGGACGCTCTCTGGAAACACCATATATTTT
TRBV7-9,TRBJ2-1,-,TRBD2,CASSLDWRGRNEQFF,TGTGCCAGCAGCTTGGATTGGCGGGGGAGGAATGAGCAGTTCTTC
TRBV30,TRBJ2-3,-,-,CACQGAGGLTDTQYF,TGTGCCTGCCAGGGGGCGGGAGGGCTGACAGATACGCAGTATTTT
TRBV6-1,TRBJ1-2,-,-,CASSGSGGLANYGYTF,TGTGCCAGCAGTGGGTCGGGCGGGCTAGCTAACTATGGCTACACCTTC
TRBV18,TRBJ2-3,-,-,CASRKQGSTDTQYF,TGTGCCAGCCGTAAACAGGGAAGCACAGATACGCAGTATTTT
TRBV25-1,TRBJ1-2,-,-,CASRAATNYGYTF,TGTGCCAGCAGGGCGGCCACTAACTATGGCTACACCTTC
TRBV2,TRBJ1-1,-,TRBD1,CASRRDSLNTEAFF,TGTGCCAGCAGACGGGACAGTTTGAACACTGAAGCTTTCTTT
TRBV18,TRBJ1-6,-,-,CASSTYTDTTPLHF,TGTGCCAGCTCCACCTATACAGATACGACACCCCTCCACTTT
TRBV11-3,TRBJ2-1,-,TRBD1,CASSLGGTGGVVEQFF,TGTGCCAGCAGCTTAGGGGGGACAGGGGGTGTTGTTGAGCAGTTCTTC
TRBV7-3,TRBJ1-3,-,-,CASSPTGLHSGNTIYF,TGTGCCAGCAGCCCAACAGGCCTCCACTCTGGAAACACCATATATTTT
TRBV27,TRBJ1-4,-,TRBD1,CASSGRQGVVEKLFF,TGTGCCAGCAGTGGCAGACAGGGGGTAGTGGAAAAACTGTTTTTT
TRBV6-6,TRBJ2-1,-,TRBD2,CASSFSTSGNYNEQFF,TGTGCCAGCAGTTTCTCGACTAGCGGGAACTACAATGAGCAGTTCTTC
TRBV10-1,TRBJ2-2,-,TRBD1,CASSDPGGVGELFF,TGCGCCAGCAGTGATCCAGGGGGCGTCGGGGAGCTGTTTTTT
TRBV6-4,TRBJ2-3,-,-,CASSDSRVHTQYF,TGTGCCAGCAGTGACTCCCGGGTACATACGCAGTATTTT
TRBV21-1,TRBJ1-3,-,-,CASMGRKTFSGNIIYF,TGTGCCAGCATGGGGAGGAAGACCTTCTCTGGAAACATCATATATTTT
TRBV7-3,TRBJ1-2,few,TRBD1,CASSASGQRNYGYTF,TGTGCCAGCAGCGCGTCGGGACAGCGGAACTATGGCTACACCTTC
TRBV7-9,TRBJ1-2,-,-,CASSLPIQSLQGSGYTF,TGTGCCAGCAGCTTACCTATCCAATCGTTACAGGGCTCTGGCTACACCTTC
TRBV19,TRBJ1-6,-,-,CASSFLPTLGGVSPLHF,TGTGCCAGTAGTTTCCTTCCGACACTCGGAGGGGTTTCACCCCTCCACTTT
TRBV5-1,TRBJ1-4,-,-,CASSLVSNEKLFF,TGCGCCAGCAGCTTGGTTAGTAATGAAAAACTGTTTTTT
TRBV11-3,TRBJ1-2,-,TRBD1,CASSLGEDRGHGYGYTF,TGTGCCAGCAGCTTAGGCGAGGACAGGGGGCATGGCTATGGCTACACCTTC
TRBV27,TRBJ1-2,-,-,CASSPSGYGYTF,TGTGCCAGCAGTCCCTCGGGGTATGGCTACACCTTC
TRBV6-6,TRBJ1-6,-,-,CASTKGRGSSSPLHF,TGTGCCAGCACCAAGGGAAGAGGGAGCAGTTCACCCCTCCACTTT
TRBV27,TRBJ1-1,-,-,CASSSPPRGNTEAFF,TGTGCCAGCAGTTCACCCCCCCGGGGGAACACTGAAGCTTTCTTT
TRBV12-5,TRBJ2-5,-,TRBD2,CASGPGLLAGGETQYF,TGTGCTAGTGGTCCTGGGTTACTAGCGGGAGGAGAGACCCAGTACTTC
TRBV19,TRBJ1-4,-,TRBD1,CASSRDREREKLFF,TGTGCCAGTAGCAGGGACAGGGAACGCGAAAAACTGTTTTTT
TRBV20-1,TRBJ2-5,-,-,CSAMRQETQYF,TGCAGTGCTATGCGGCAAGAGACCCAGTACTTC
TRBV6-4,TRBJ1-1,few,TRBD1,CATGRGQGPAFF,TGTGCCACGGGGAGAGGACAGGGCCCCGCTTTCTTT